This entry is about one TCR beta chain. Its specificity is unknown. The data were taken from a study of a mutant IDH1 vaccine in newly diagnosed glioma. Study background: The treated population exhibited a male proportion of roughly 60%, a female proportion of about 38%, and a mean age of roughly 41 years.

Stated time point: week 5, during vaccination. Topical imiquimod was applied with each vaccine dose, which held 300 ug of mutant IDH1 20-mer peptide. Tumors from donors were new WHO grade 3 or 4 IDH1-mutant astrocytomas with ATRX loss. The assay was immunoSEQ multiplex PCR, and TCRdb's table has in-frame clones only and misses some. The table has roughly 60,000 clones, about 81% seen once; the top ten hold less than 8%. CDR3 length: 13 amino acids. In germline, CDR1 is SGHNT, CDR2 YYREEE (reference sequence). V lost 4 bases to trimming and J lost 7 bases; unmatched junction nucleotides: 2. The receptor was isolated from a woman aged 45-60 years with glioma. The J gene is TRBJ1-3, the V gene TRBV5-4; 10 bases agree with TRBD1. The source was PBMCs, collected from a glioma patient whose treatment included an IDH1 peptide vaccine. This chain's CDR3 is CASSRTGGNTIYF. The CDR3 region has the DNA TGTGCCAGCAGCCGGACAGGGGGGAACACCATATATTTT.